These 32 T cell receptor beta chains originate from one sample sequenced in a study of T cells in localized non-small cell lung cancer. Measured with immunoSEQ multiplex PCR; TCRdb has only the in-frame clones, and not every one. This sample has tens of thousands of clones, with 82% found just once. Sequenced material: peripheral blood, taken before any cancer treatment. Receptors originate from a male donor at least 60 years old with stage III squamous cell lung carcinoma.

This clone was counted once. This chain links TRBV7-2 with TRBJ1-1; 7 positions agree with TRBD1. The germline V gene has CDR1 SGHTA and CDR2 FQGNSA. The CDR3 is 15 residues long. With 5 bases clipped from V and 3 bases from J, the junction kept 9 bases outside the gene matches. CDR3 amino acids: CASSPRTGFDTEAFF. As DNA, the CDR3 is TGTGCCAGCAGCCCGCGGACAGGTTTCGACACTGAAGCTTTCTTT.

V usage is TRBV7-7 and J usage is TRBJ2-1; the D is unclear. The CDR3 has 14 residues. The V end was cut by 0 bases, the J end by 4 bases, with 7 bases between. From germline, CDR1 is SSHAT and CDR2 FNYEAQ (reference sequence). The CDR3 DNA reads TGTGCCAGCAGCTTAGCCCCAGCGTACAATGAGCAGTTCTTC. Its protein product is CASSLAPAYNEQFF. The full variable domain, its missing parts supplied by reference TRBV7-7 and TRBJ2-1, is GAGVSQSPRYKVTKRGQDVTLRCDPISSHATLYWYQQALGQGPEFLTYFNYEAQPDKSGLPSDRFSAERPEGSISTLTIQRTEQRDSAMYRCASSLAPAYNEQFFGPGTRLTVL.

The gene calls are TRBV30 and TRBJ2-7, with a possible D match to TRBD1 (5 bases). V shed 1 base and J shed 6 bases, with 13 bases lying between them. This CDR3 region has 13 residues. Germline V lookup: CDR1 GTSNPN, CDR2 SVGIG (reference sequence). CDR3: CAWSATSGREQYF. The CDR3 DNA sequence: TGTGCCTGGAGTGCCACCTCAGGGCGCGAGCAGTACTTC.

This chain connects TRBV9 to TRBJ2-3; a weak D match, TRBD2 (5 bases). Germline loops: CDR1 SGDLS, CDR2 YYNGEE. Trimming removed 5 bases at V and 1 base at J, with 8 bases between. The length of the CDR3 is 13 residues. In DNA form, the CDR3 reads TGTGCCAGCAGGGTGGAGGGCACAGATACGCAGTATTTT. This translates into CASRVEGTDTQYF.

The chain carries TRBV5-1 and TRBJ1-1; D not resolved. Trimming stripped 4 bases from V and 1 base from J, with 14 bases between. Germline loops: CDR1 SGHRS, CDR2 YFSETQ. The CDR3 covers 15 residues. As DNA, the CDR3 is TGCGCCAGCAGCCACTCGGTCCGACCGAACACTGAAGCTTTCTTT. The encoded protein is CASSHSVRPNTEAFF.

V gene TRBV27 combines with J gene TRBJ2-3; D is ambiguous. CDR1 is MNHEY, CDR2 SMNVEV, per germline (reference sequence). The CDR3 is made up of 15 amino acids. V was clipped by 2 bases and J by 5 bases, with 14 bases between them. The CDR3 loop is CASSLAPTVGDTQYF. The CDR3 DNA reads TGTGCCAGCAGTTTAGCCCCGACGGTAGGAGATACGCAGTATTTT.

This chain connects TRBV27 to TRBJ2-2, with no clear D. Looked up from germline, CDR1 is MNHEY and CDR2 is SMNVEV (reference sequence). The CDR3 has 15 amino acids. V gave up 5 bases and J gave up 1 base, with 11 bases separating them. This CDR3 is CASSRMEMNTGELFF. The DNA of the CDR3 is TGTGCCAGCAGTCGGATGGAAATGAACACCGGGGAGCTGTTTTTT.

This clone was seen a few times. The rearrangement joins TRBV9 to TRBJ1-6; no definite D call. From germline, CDR1 is SGDLS and CDR2 YYNGEE. The CDR3 totals 14 residues. V lost 0 bases to trimming and J lost 10 bases, with 11 bases between them. The CDR3 nucleotides are TGTGCCAGCAGCGTAGGACTGATCGGATCACCCCTCCACTTT. This codes for CASSVGLIGSPLHF.

This chain joins TRBV5-1 and TRBJ2-4, with 9 bases that match TRBD1. In germline, CDR1 is SGHRS, CDR2 YFSETQ. V lost 4 bases to trimming and J lost 8 bases; unmatched junction nucleotides: 16. This CDR3 contains 17 residues. The CDR3 protein is CASSNGTGPLLGDIQYF. As DNA, the CDR3 is TGCGCCAGCAGCAATGGGACAGGGCCTCTTTTGGGGGACATTCAGTACTTC.

The genes are TRBV7-9 and TRBJ2-1; 9 positions match TRBD2. Germline V gene lookup returns CDR1 SEHNR and CDR2 FQNEAQ (reference sequence). Unmatched junction bases numbered 11, after V lost 5 bases and J lost 0 bases. The CDR3 contains 18 residues. DNA of the CDR3: TGTGCCAGCAGCCCCCGGTCTAGCGGGGTGCACTCCTACAATGAGCAGTTCTTC. Residues: CASSPRSSGVHSYNEQFF.

The V call is TRBV19, the J call TRBJ1-5; D remains ambiguous. The CDR3 is 13 amino acids. Trimming removed 5 bases at V and 0 bases at J, with 5 bases between. Germline V lookup: CDR1 LNHDA, CDR2 SQIVND (reference sequence). CDR3 region: CASSQYSNQPQHF. The DNA of the CDR3 is TGTGCCAGTAGTCAGTATAGCAATCAGCCCCAGCATTTT.

The V and J genes are TRBV6-5 and TRBJ1-1; 7 nucleotides agree with TRBD1. There are 13 residues in the CDR3. Trimming took 6 bases from V and 6 from J; bases not matched to a gene: 7. The V gene's germline CDR1 is MNHEY and CDR2 SVGAGI. CDR3 sequence (DNA): TGTGCCAGCAGAAAACAGGGGAGGGCTGAAGCTTTCTTT. It yields the protein CASRKQGRAEAFF.

In this sample, this clone turned up a few times. The chain has TRBV5-1 and TRBJ1-4; D uncertain. This CDR3 is 16 amino acids long. Trimming took 1 base from V and 5 from J, leaving 15 bases between them. Per germline, CDR1 SGHRS and CDR2 YFSETQ. As DNA, the CDR3 is TGCGCCAGCAGCTTGCTAGGACGAGCACAAAATGAAAAACTGTTTTTT. Its translation is CASSLLGRAQNEKLFF.

The chain recombines TRBV30 with TRBJ2-7; the D gene is possibly TRBD1 (6 bases). The CDR3 length is 11 residues. V was shortened by 7 bases and J by 8 bases, with 15 bases between the two germline ends. CDR1 is GTSNPN, CDR2 SVGIG, per germline (reference sequence). CDR3 nucleotide sequence: TGTGCCTTCGGACAGATAGTCAAGCAGTACTTC. Protein: CAFGQIVKQYF.

The gene calls are TRBV7-2 and TRBJ1-6; the D is unclear. Germline V gene sequence: CDR1 SGHTA, CDR2 FQGNSA. The CDR3 runs 12 residues. V dropped 1 base and J dropped 8 bases, with 3 bases sitting between them. CDR3 amino acids: CASSLGYSPLHF. CDR3 sequence (DNA): TGTGCCAGCAGCTTAGGGTATTCACCCCTCCACTTT.

This clone has more than one count but fewer than ten. The chain links TRBV6-1 to TRBJ1-2; D gene uncertain. The CDR3 loop spans 12 amino acids. Germline values: CDR1 MNHNS, CDR2 SASEGT. Trimming took off 3 bases at V and 5 bases at J, with 7 bases between the two ends. As DNA, the CDR3 is TGTGCCAGCAGTGATAGGGAGTATGGCTACACCTTC. Protein: CASSDREYGYTF.

CDR3 in amino acids: CASSNGQGEGYTF. CDR3 coding DNA: TGTGCCAGCAGCAACGGACAGGGGGAAGGCTACACCTTC. The rearrangement joins TRBV12-1 to TRBJ1-2; the table names TRBD1, a call not compared with the DNA. TRBV12-1 is marked as a pseudogene. This CDR3 spans 13 amino acids.

CDR3 coding DNA: TGTGCCAGCAGCGTAGCAACAGCTAGCTCCTACGAGCAGTACTTC. It specifies CASSVATASSYEQYF. The rearrangement joins TRBV9 to TRBJ2-7; no definite D call. This CDR3 has 15 residues. CDR1 SGDLS and CDR2 YYNGEE come from the germline V gene. V dropped 0 bases and J dropped 0 bases, with 10 bases sitting between them.

This clone appeared a few times. This chain links TRBV4-1 with TRBJ2-7; 7 positions agree with TRBD1. This CDR3 is 14 amino acids long. Germline values: CDR1 MGHRA, CDR2 YSYEKL. V shed 0 bases, J shed 5 bases, and the junction held 4 bases outside the gene matches. The CDR3 nucleotides read TGCGCCAGCAGCCAAGAGCACAGGGGTGACGAGCAGTACTTC. Its translation is CASSQEHRGDEQYF.

This chain connects TRBV5-4 to TRBJ1-1, with 10 nucleotides matching TRBD1. V gave up 0 bases and J gave up 5 bases; unmatched junction bases: 4. The length of the CDR3 is 15 residues. Germline loops: CDR1 SGHNT, CDR2 YYREEE (reference sequence). The CDR3 DNA is TGTGCCAGCAGCTTGGTAGGGACAGGGGATACTGAAGCTTTCTTT. Protein sequence: CASSLVGTGDTEAFF.

The rearrangement joins TRBV5-1 to TRBJ2-2; 11 bases match TRBD1. Trimming took 3 bases from V and 6 from J; bases not matched to a gene: 1. From germline, CDR1 is SGHRS and CDR2 YFSETQ. This CDR3 comprises 14 residues. The CDR3 DNA is TGCGCCAGCAGCTCGGGACAGGGGGCCGGGGAGCTGTTTTTT. Translating it yields CASSSGQGAGELFF.

The chain recombines TRBV5-1 with TRBJ2-3, with 8 positions matching TRBD2. The V segment lost 4 bases and the J segment 5 bases; nucleotides outside the gene matches: 9. The germline V gene encodes CDR1 SGHRS and CDR2 YFSETQ. The CDR3 is 15 amino acids. The CDR3 nucleotides read TGCGCCAGCAGCCCGCTCGGGGGGGGCAGAGATACGCAGTATTTT. Amino acid sequence: CASSPLGGGRDTQYF.

In nucleotides, the CDR3 is TGTGCCAGCGACTACAGCTCTGGGGCCAACGTCCTGACTTTC. This gives the protein CASDYSSGANVLTF. This rearrangement joins TRBV6-1 to TRBJ2-6; a possible D gene is TRBD2 (5 bases). V dropped 8 bases and J dropped 0 bases, with 8 bases sitting between them. The CDR3 contains 14 residues. Germline assignment: CDR1 MNHNS and CDR2 SASEGT.

The CDR3 protein is CASSSGGSSYNEQFF. CDR3 DNA sequence: TGCGCCAGCAGCTCCGGAGGAAGCTCCTACAATGAGCAGTTCTTC. The chain carries TRBV5-1 and TRBJ2-1; perhaps TRBD2 as D (5 bases). Trimming cost V 3 bases and J 0 bases, with 10 bases left between them. The V gene's germline CDR1 is SGHRS and CDR2 YFSETQ. This CDR3 has 15 residues.

This clone was counted a single time. This rearrangement joins TRBV30 to TRBJ2-2; D is tentatively TRBD1 or TRBD2 (6 bases each). V lost 2 bases and J lost 1, with 14 bases in between. Germline CDR1 reads GTSNPN; CDR2 reads SVGIG (reference sequence). CDR3 length: 16 amino acids. The CDR3 DNA sequence: TGTGCCTGGAGTCCGCGGGGCAGGGGGAACACCGGGGAGCTGTTTTTT. Protein sequence: CAWSPRGRGNTGELFF. Variable domain in full (rest from reference TRBV30 and TRBJ2-2): SQTIHQWPATLVQPVGSPLSLECTVEGTSNPNLYWYRQAAGRGLQLLFYSVGIGQISSEVPQNLSASRPQDRQFILSSKKLLLSDSGFYLCAWSPRGRGNTGELFFGEGSRLTVL.

The V call is TRBV30, the J call TRBJ1-2; 8 bases map to TRBD1. Germline CDR1 reads GTSNPN; CDR2 reads SVGIG (reference sequence). This CDR3 region has 13 residues. Trimming took 8 bases from V and 4 from J; bases not matched to a gene: 9. CDR3 region: CALQQDRAYGYTF. The CDR3 region has the DNA TGTGCCCTACAACAGGACAGGGCCTATGGCTACACCTTC.

V and J are TRBV5-8 and TRBJ2-1, with 10 bases that match TRBD1. The germline CDR1 and CDR2 sequences are SGHTS and YDEGEE. V shed 4 bases and J 6 bases; nucleotides not matched to a gene: 10. This CDR3 has 16 residues. The DNA of the CDR3 is TGTGCCAGCAGCCCCAGGAGGGGACAGGGGATCAATGAGCAGTTCTTC. The encoded protein is CASSPRRGQGINEQFF.

The chain couples TRBV5-1 to TRBJ2-5; D is perhaps TRBD1 or TRBD2 (6 bases each). The germline gives CDR1 SGHRS, CDR2 YFSETQ. This CDR3 has 12 amino acids. V shed 3 bases and J shed 5 bases, with 8 bases lying between them. This CDR3 reads CASSSGAETQYF. The CDR3 nucleotides are TGCGCCAGCAGCTCGGGGGCGGAGACCCAGTACTTC. The whole variable domain, filled in from reference TRBV5-1 and TRBJ2-5, reads KAGVTQTPRYLIKTRGQQVTLSCSPISGHRSVSWYQQTPGQGLQFLFEYFSETQRNKGNFPGRFSGRQFSNSRSEMNVSTLELGDSALYLCASSSGAETQYFGPGTRLLVL.

The chain joins TRBV9 to TRBJ1-1, with 8 positions matching TRBD1. The V gene end was trimmed by 0 bases and the J gene end by 8 bases; junction bases not matched to a gene: 6. Germline V gene data show CDR1 as SGDLS and CDR2 as YYNGEE. The CDR3 runs to 14 residues. The CDR3 nucleotides are TGTGCCAGCAGCGTAGGAACCCAGGGGGCGGAAGCTTTCTTT. This encodes CASSVGTQGAEAFF.

This clone came up once. The chain uses TRBV7-2 and TRBJ1-1; no firm D call. Germline V lookup: CDR1 SGHTA, CDR2 FQGNSA. The CDR3 consists of 15 residues. V lost 1 base to trimming and J lost 1 base, with 10 bases between them. The CDR3 reads CASSLDATKNTEAFF. The CDR3 DNA follows: TGTGCCAGCAGCTTAGATGCGACTAAGAACACTGAAGCTTTCTTT.

V is TRBV27 and J is TRBJ2-1; D is ambiguous. CDR1 MNHEY and CDR2 SMNVEV come from the germline V gene (reference sequence). Between the trimmed V and J ends, which lost 6 bases and 2 bases, there was a span of 8 bases. This CDR3 has 13 residues. The CDR3 protein is CASSPRAYNEQFF. DNA of the CDR3: TGTGCCAGCAGCCCCCGCGCCTACAATGAGCAGTTCTTC.

The chain uses TRBV7-9 and TRBJ1-3, with D unresolved. V lost 3 bases and J lost 1, with 10 bases in between. CDR3 length: 15 residues. Germline CDR1 and CDR2: SEHNR and FQNEAQ (reference sequence). CDR3 coding DNA: TGTGCCAGCAGCTTGACTGCTACTTCTGGAAACACCATATATTTT. Translating gives CASSLTATSGNTIYF.